Presented here are 30 T cell receptor beta chains from one specimen sequenced in a study of T cell responses to AZD1222 COVID-19 vaccine. TCRdb keeps only in-frame clones here, not all; method: immunoSEQ multiplex PCR. This table has 120,000 or so clones, approximately 88% appearing once. Here the sequenced sample was peripheral blood, taken on day 0 of AZD1222 vaccination. Every receptor here comes from an adult in good health.

The V gene is TRBV6-6, the J gene TRBJ1-2; no clear D gene. Germline CDR1 is MNHNY and CDR2 is SVGAGI (reference sequence). Trimming removed 6 bases from V and 0 bases from J, with 14 bases in between. This CDR3 spans 15 amino acids. The CDR3 nucleotides are TGTGCCAGCAGCCCAAACGGCCGCTCTAACTATGGCTACACCTTC. This encodes CASSPNGRSNYGYTF.

The V call is TRBV5-1, the J call TRBJ1-1; no reliable D call. V lost 0 bases to trimming and J lost 4 bases, with 7 bases between them. The CDR3 spans 13 residues. Germline V gene data show CDR1 as SGHRS and CDR2 as YFSETQ. CDR3 in amino acids: CASSLVQRTEAFF. CDR3 coding DNA: TGCGCCAGCAGCTTGGTGCAGCGCACTGAAGCTTTCTTT.

This clone was found a few times. V gene TRBV7-6 combines with J gene TRBJ1-5, with D possibly matching TRBD1 (6 bases). Germline loops: CDR1 SGHVS, CDR2 FNYEAQ. With 1 base removed from V and 1 base from J, the gap between germline ends came to 11 bases. The CDR3 has 16 amino acids. The CDR3: CASSLVGGRSNQPQHF. The CDR3, as DNA: TGTGCCAGCAGCTTAGTTGGGGGCCGGAGCAATCAGCCCCAGCATTTT. The variable domain in full, completed from reference TRBV7-6 and TRBJ1-5, reads GAGVSQSPRYKVTKRGQDVALRCDPISGHVSLYWYRQALGQGPEFLTYFNYEAQQDKSGLPNDRFSAERPEGSISTLTIQRTEQRDSAMYRCASSLVGGRSNQPQHFGDGTRLSIL.

The rearrangement joins TRBV5-1 to TRBJ2-1; possible D gene TRBD1, 5 bases. Per germline, CDR1 SGHRS and CDR2 YFSETQ. This CDR3 has 13 residues. V was pared by 0 bases and J by 9 bases, with 10 bases between. CDR3 sequence (DNA): TGCGCCAGCAGCTTGGCCAAGGACACTGAGCAGTTCTTC. It translates to CASSLAKDTEQFF.

V and J are TRBV9 and TRBJ1-2; 12 bases line up with TRBD1. V trimming: 3 bases; J trimming: 7 bases; junction bases outside the gene matches: 10. Germline V lookup: CDR1 SGDLS, CDR2 YYNGEE. CDR3 length equals 16 residues. CDR3 sequence reads: CASSATTGTGGRGYTF. The CDR3 bases are TGTGCCAGCAGCGCCACCACCGGGACAGGGGGCCGTGGCTACACCTTC.

Only one count was recorded for this clone. The V gene is TRBV18, the J gene TRBJ1-1; weak D call: TRBD1 (5 bases). Germline lookup yields CDR1 KGHSH and CDR2 LQKENI. The V and J ends lost 2 bases and 3 bases respectively, with 7 bases between them. The CDR3 runs to 13 residues. The CDR3 coding sequence is TGTGCCAGCTCACCAATGGGGGACACTGAAGCTTTCTTT. As protein: CASSPMGDTEAFF.

CDR3: CASSLGRGALNTEAFF. CDR3 coding DNA: TGCGCCAGCAGCTTGGGGAGAGGGGCCTTGAACACTGAAGCTTTCTTT. This chain connects TRBV5-1 to TRBJ1-1; a possible D gene is TRBD1 (5 bases). Germline CDR1 SGHRS, CDR2 YFSETQ. V was shortened by 0 bases and J by 0 bases, with 12 bases between the two germline ends. This CDR3 region has 16 residues.

Only a few counts were recorded for this clone. The chain couples TRBV10-3 to TRBJ2-7, with TRBD1 identical over 10 bases. Germline V gene data show CDR1 as ENHRY and CDR2 as SYGVKD. Germline trimming cut 8 bases from V and 7 bases from J; bases unmatched to any gene: 5. There are 12 residues in the CDR3. This CDR3 reads CAIRQGAGEQYF. CDR3 DNA sequence: TGTGCCATCCGACAGGGGGCAGGGGAGCAGTACTTC.

This chain links TRBV5-4 with TRBJ1-6; maybe TRBD1 (6 bases). V was trimmed by 0 bases and J by 9 bases, leaving 16 bases between them. This CDR3 is built from 16 residues. Germline V gene sequence: CDR1 SGHNT, CDR2 YYREEE (reference sequence). CDR3 bases: TGTGCCAGCAGCTTGGCTAGGGGGTCTGGGGGTTCACCCCTCCACTTT. The encoded protein is CASSLARGSGGSPLHF.

The rearrangement links TRBV5-1 to TRBJ2-1, with 8 bases matching TRBD2. After removal of 4 bases from V and 8 bases from J, the junction contained 8 bases not matched to a gene. The germline gives CDR1 SGHRS, CDR2 YFSETQ. CDR3 length equals 14 residues. The CDR3 protein is CASSNSGGTDEQFF. Here the CDR3 DNA reads TGCGCCAGCAGCAACTCGGGGGGGACCGATGAGCAGTTCTTC.

This clone was picked up a small number of times. V and J are TRBV6-1 and TRBJ1-4, with TRBD1 as a possible D gene (6 bases). The ends were cut back, 1 base at V and 7 bases at J, with 13 bases in the middle. Germline CDR1 is MNHNS and CDR2 is SASEGT. CDR3 size: 15 residues. DNA for the CDR3: TGTGCCAGCAGTGAAGGGCAGGGGCGGGGTGAAAAACTGTTTTTT. As protein: CASSEGQGRGEKLFF.

The chain has TRBV6-5 and TRBJ2-7; unclear D gene. The ends were cut back, 2 bases at V and 1 base at J, with 9 bases in the middle. Germline values: CDR1 MNHEY, CDR2 SVGAGI. CDR3 length equals 14 residues. CDR3 DNA sequence: TGTGCCAGCAGTTACAGGGAAGATTCCTACGAGCAGTACTTC. This translates into CASSYREDSYEQYF.

The genes are TRBV5-1 and TRBJ1-2; no firm D call. The length of the CDR3 is 14 residues. The germline V gene has CDR1 SGHRS and CDR2 YFSETQ. V shed 4 bases and J shed 4 bases, with 14 bases lying between them. The CDR3 protein is CASSPSGGSYGYTF. CDR3 nucleotides: TGCGCCAGCAGCCCATCAGGTGGATCCTATGGCTACACCTTC.

The chain employs TRBV2 and TRBJ1-2; no firm D call. The CDR3 extends over 12 amino acids. The V and J ends lost 4 bases and 3 bases respectively, with 6 bases between them. From germline, CDR1 is SNHLY and CDR2 FYNNEI. In DNA, the CDR3 is TGTGCCAGCAGTGGCAGCTACTATGGCTACACCTTC. It encodes CASSGSYYGYTF. Based on the CDR3 plus reference TRBV2 and TRBJ1-2, the full variable domain is EPEVTQTPSHQVTQMGQEVILRCVPISNHLYFYWYRQILGQKVEFLVSFYNNEISEKSEIFDDQFSVERPDGSNFTLKIRSTKLEDSAMYFCASSGSYYGYTFGSGTRLTVV.

This chain links TRBV7-2 with TRBJ1-1; D possibly corresponds to TRBD1 (5 bases). V was pared by 4 bases and J by 1 base, with 13 bases between. The CDR3 runs to 15 residues. CDR1 is SGHTA and CDR2 is FQGNSA in the germline V gene. The CDR3 protein is CASSSSRGENTEAFF. DNA of the CDR3: TGTGCCAGCAGCTCCTCAAGGGGAGAGAACACTGAAGCTTTCTTT.

The chain combines TRBV19 with TRBJ2-1; unclear D gene. V lost 6 bases and J 0 bases, leaving 12 bases between the germline ends. The CDR3 length is 15 residues. Germline V gene data show CDR1 as LNHDA and CDR2 as SQIVND (reference sequence). Here the CDR3 reads CASRRTLSSYNEQFF. DNA for the CDR3: TGTGCCAGTAGGCGGACCCTAAGCTCCTACAATGAGCAGTTCTTC.

The chain links TRBV3-1 (or the pseudogene TRBV3-2) to TRBJ1-1; 9 bases fit TRBD1. CDR1 LGHDT and CDR2 YNNKEL come from the germline V gene (reference sequence). The ends lost 6 bases at V and 4 bases at J; junction bases unmatched: 12. The CDR3 consists of 16 residues. For the CDR3, the DNA is TGTGCCAGCAGTTATATACCGGGACAGGGTTTCACTGAAGCTTTCTTT. As protein: CASSYIPGQGFTEAFF.

This clone was seen a single time. The chain recombines TRBV27 with TRBJ1-5, with TRBD1 matching 7 bases. Unmatched junction bases numbered 13, after V lost 5 bases and J lost 0 bases. Per the germline V gene, CDR1 is MNHEY and CDR2 is SMNVEV (reference sequence). This CDR3 comprises 18 residues. CDR3 nucleotide sequence: TGTGCCAGCAGTCCCACGGGACAGATAGGCTATAGCAATCAGCCCCAGCATTTT. This codes for CASSPTGQIGYSNQPQHF.

The table lists this clone with a few counts. The rearrangement joins TRBV10-1 to TRBJ1-1, with D possibly being TRBD1 (5 bases). Germline assignment: CDR1 WNHNN and CDR2 SYGVQD (reference sequence). The CDR3 consists of 12 residues. The V end was cut by 6 bases, the J end by 5 bases, with 10 bases between. CDR3 in amino acids: CASSRDGTEAFF. CDR3 DNA sequence: TGCGCCAGCAGCCGGGACGGGACTGAAGCTTTCTTT.

The rearrangement joins TRBV19 to TRBJ1-2, with D tentatively TRBD1 (5 bases). Trimming removed 4 bases from V and 6 bases from J, with 12 bases in between. The CDR3 has 13 amino acids. Looked up from germline, CDR1 is LNHDA and CDR2 is SQIVND (reference sequence). The CDR3 sequence is CASSTTAQDGYTF. For the CDR3, the DNA is TGTGCCAGTAGTACGACAGCACAGGATGGCTACACCTTC.

The gene calls are TRBV6-2 or TRBV6-3 and TRBJ1-1, with TRBD1 as a possible D gene (5 bases). The CDR3 totals 16 residues. The germline gives CDR1 MNHEY, CDR2 SVGEGT. Trimming left V 2 bases short and J 0 bases short, with 13 bases between. Here the CDR3 reads CASSYRGDGMNTEAFF. The CDR3 DNA is TGTGCCAGCAGTTACCGGGGGGACGGCATGAACACTGAAGCTTTCTTT.

This clone was detected only once. The rearrangement joins TRBV2 to TRBJ2-2, with 9 bases fitting TRBD1. V gave up 4 bases and J gave up 5 bases; unmatched junction bases: 8. The CDR3 extends over 16 amino acids. The V gene's germline CDR1 is SNHLY and CDR2 FYNNEI. The CDR3 sequence is CASSASTGGWTGELFF. In DNA, the CDR3 is TGTGCCAGCAGTGCATCGACAGGGGGTTGGACCGGGGAGCTGTTTTTT.

The rearrangement links TRBV7-3 to TRBJ2-3, with D possibly TRBD2 on 5 matching bases. Trimming removed 4 bases from V and 2 bases from J, with 13 bases in between. From germline, CDR1 is SGHTA and CDR2 FQGTGA. The CDR3 runs to 15 residues. The CDR3, as DNA: TGTGCCAGCAGCTCCGGGGTTGCCATCACAGATACGCAGTATTTT. Its translation is CASSSGVAITDTQYF.

The chain has TRBV7-2 and TRBJ1-2; tentative D call: TRBD1 (5 bases). The germline V gene has CDR1 SGHTA and CDR2 FQGNSA. This CDR3 region has 13 residues. The V end lost 3 bases, the J end lost 8 bases, and 13 bases lay between the germline ends. The CDR3 DNA is TGTGCCAGCAGCTTTACAGGATCCGGCGGCTACACCTTC. The encoded protein is CASSFTGSGGYTF.

The chain links TRBV6-1 to TRBJ1-1; 7 positions match TRBD1. The CDR3 runs to 14 residues. Germline V gene lookup returns CDR1 MNHNS and CDR2 SASEGT. Trimming cost V 4 bases and J 4 bases; bases outside gene matches: 6. This CDR3 reads CASSGQGGGTEAFF. CDR3 bases: TGTGCCAGCAGTGGACAGGGAGGGGGCACTGAAGCTTTCTTT.

V gene TRBV2 combines with J gene TRBJ2-3; perhaps TRBD2 as D (6 bases). Germline V gene sequence: CDR1 SNHLY, CDR2 FYNNEI. The V end lost 5 bases, the J end lost 2 bases, and 11 bases lay between the germline ends. This CDR3 is built from 14 residues. The CDR3 region has the DNA TGTGCCAGCAGTTTGGGACTCCACACAGATACGCAGTATTTT. Translating gives CASSLGLHTDTQYF.

The chain has TRBV9 and TRBJ2-7; weak D call: TRBD2 (5 bases). The germline gives CDR1 SGDLS, CDR2 YYNGEE. Between the trimmed V and J ends, which lost 4 bases and 7 bases, there was a span of 12 bases. This CDR3 region has 12 residues. The DNA for the CDR3 is TGTGCCAGCAGCTCTAGTGGGGAGGAGCAGTACTTC. Translated: CASSSSGEEQYF.

The genes are TRBV29-1 and TRBJ1-2; 10 nucleotides align to TRBD1. Germline CDR1 SQVTM, CDR2 ANQGSEA. The V gene end was trimmed by 7 bases and the J gene end by 8 bases; junction bases not matched to a gene: 4. CDR3 length equals 11 residues. The CDR3, as DNA: TGCAGCGAGGGGACAGGGGACGGCTACACCTTC. Protein: CSEGTGDGYTF.

The chain recombines TRBV21-1 with TRBJ2-7; the table's D call, TRBD2, has no DNA check behind it. TRBV21-1 is described as a pseudogene. The CDR3 has 14 amino acids. CDR3 residues: CASSKSGRPYEQYF. In nucleotides, the CDR3 is TGTGCCAGCAGCAAAAGCGGGAGACCATACGAGCAGTACTTC.

The gene calls are TRBV5-1 and TRBJ1-1, with a weak D call TRBD1 (6 bases). Per the germline V gene, CDR1 is SGHRS and CDR2 is YFSETQ. The CDR3 runs 14 residues. Deletions cut 2 bases from V and 5 bases from J, with 13 bases between. The CDR3 is CASSLQGGRTEAFF. The CDR3 nucleotides are TGCGCCAGCAGCTTACAGGGCGGTAGGACTGAAGCTTTCTTT.